Each of the 21 T cell receptor beta chains below was sequenced from the same sample in a study of blood T cell repertoires in COVID-19. Generated by immunoSEQ multiplex PCR, the TCRdb table keeps only in-frame clones and is missing some. The data contain about 50,000 clones, approximately 90% of them singletons. Sequenced sample: peripheral blood. These receptors were taken from a woman of 80 years or more with acute or convalescent COVID-19.

This chain uses TRBV7-6 with TRBJ2-1; 7 bases match TRBD2. V lost 1 base to trimming and J lost 5 bases; unmatched junction nucleotides: 5. The V gene's germline CDR1 is SGHVS and CDR2 FNYEAQ. The CDR3 has 15 residues. CDR3 amino acids: CASSLGGRRDNEQFF. CDR3 nucleotides: TGTGCCAGCAGCTTAGGCGGGAGAAGGGACAATGAGCAGTTCTTC.

The chain recombines TRBV10-2 with TRBJ1-4; 9 bases align to TRBD1. Trimming took 5 bases from V and 6 from J; bases not matched to a gene: 7. CDR1 and CDR2 (germline): WSHSY, SAAADI. The CDR3 spans 15 residues. The CDR3 bases are TGCGCCAGCAGTTACATGGGACAGGGATATGAAAAACTGTTTTTT. Protein sequence: CASSYMGQGYEKLFF.

The gene calls are TRBV5-1 and TRBJ1-4; D gene unclear. The CDR3 has 13 amino acids. Germline CDR1 and CDR2: SGHRS and YFSETQ. V lost 0 bases to trimming and J lost 3 bases, with 3 bases between them. The DNA for the CDR3 is TGCGCCAGCAGCTTGGGAGCTAATGAAAAACTGTTTTTT. It specifies CASSLGANEKLFF.

The chain carries TRBV4-3 and TRBJ2-2; TRBD2 matches at 8 bases. The germline V gene has CDR1 LGHNA and CDR2 YSLEER. Trimming at V came to 0 bases and at J to 4 bases, leaving 7 bases not matched to a gene. This CDR3 is 17 amino acids long. In DNA form, the CDR3 reads TGCGCCAGCAGCCAAGAAAGGAGACTAGCGCTCACCGGGGAGCTGTTTTTT. Translated, it gives CASSQERRLALTGELFF.

The chain recombines TRBV7-2 with TRBJ2-1, with D maybe TRBD2 (7 bases). Germline V lookup: CDR1 SGHTA, CDR2 FQGNSA. The V end lost 1 base, the J end lost 8 bases, and 18 bases lay between the germline ends. The length of the CDR3 is 16 residues. This chain's CDR3 is CASSLGWVSGGDEQFF. The CDR3 bases are TGTGCCAGCAGCTTAGGATGGGTTTCGGGGGGCGATGAGCAGTTCTTC.

This chain joins TRBV20-1 and TRBJ1-1; 12 bases fit TRBD1. In germline, CDR1 is DFQATT, CDR2 SNEGSKA (reference sequence). V shed 3 bases, J shed 1 base, and the junction held 3 bases outside the gene matches. The CDR3 sequence is 15 residues long. The CDR3 loop is CSASGGQGANTEAFF. The CDR3 coding sequence is TGCAGTGCTAGTGGGGGACAGGGGGCGAACACTGAAGCTTTCTTT.

The chain is built from TRBV6-1 and TRBJ2-7, with 13 bases fitting TRBD2. CDR3 size: 17 residues. Germline-derived CDR1 and CDR2 are MNHNS and SASEGT. The J segment lost 0 bases and the V segment lost 0 bases, leaving 2 bases of the junction unmatched. The CDR3 coding sequence is TGTGCCAGCAGTGAAGCCCGACTAGCGGGAGGCTCCTACGAGCAGTACTTC. Its protein product is CASSEARLAGGSYEQYF.

The chain is built from TRBV6-2 or TRBV6-3 and TRBJ1-1; no reliable D call. CDR1 and CDR2 (germline): MNHEY, SVGEGT. The germline V and J ends were trimmed by 2 bases and 3 bases, with 19 bases remaining between them. This CDR3 has 17 residues. The CDR3 region is CASSYARSTPRDTEAFF. CDR3 nucleotide sequence: TGTGCCAGCAGTTACGCCCGTTCTACCCCCCGGGACACTGAAGCTTTCTTT.

V and J are TRBV29-1 and TRBJ2-1; the D is unclear. Germline-derived CDR1 and CDR2 are SQVTM and ANQGSEA. CDR3 length: 14 residues. V was clipped by 0 bases and J by 0 bases, with 6 bases between them. The CDR3 spells CSVEDAGSYNEQFF. The CDR3 region has the DNA TGCAGCGTTGAAGATGCAGGCTCCTACAATGAGCAGTTCTTC.

V usage is TRBV7-3 and J usage is TRBJ1-1; 8 bases fit TRBD1. The CDR3 sequence is 15 residues long. The J segment lost 3 bases and the V segment lost 1 base, leaving 4 bases of the junction unmatched. Germline CDR1 and CDR2: SGHTA and FQGTGA. Written as DNA, the CDR3 is TGTGCCAGCAGCTTAAGTCCAGGGGGCTACACTGAAGCTTTCTTT. Protein: CASSLSPGGYTEAFF.

The chain links TRBV5-6 to TRBJ1-2; D is ambiguous. Germline assignment: CDR1 SGHDT and CDR2 YYEEEE. V was cut by 5 bases and J by 1 base, with 15 bases left in between. This CDR3 spans 15 amino acids. DNA of the CDR3: TGTGCCAGCAGAGCAGAGGGTTGGAGTAACTATGGCTACACCTTC. Amino acids: CASRAEGWSNYGYTF.

The chain joins TRBV6-6 to TRBJ2-1; no reliable D call. Trimming stripped 4 bases from V and 10 bases from J, with 17 bases between. The CDR3 contains 14 residues. Germline-derived CDR1 and CDR2 are MNHNY and SVGAGI (reference sequence). In nucleotides, the CDR3 is TGTGCCAGCAGTTTTGTCCCCACTACGATGGAGCAGTTCTTC. This encodes CASSFVPTTMEQFF.

The V call is TRBV11-2, the J call TRBJ2-1; TRBD2 agrees at 8 bases. The CDR3 spans 16 residues. The germline V gene has CDR1 SGHAT and CDR2 FQNNGV. The V gene end was trimmed by 5 bases and the J gene end by 6 bases; junction bases not matched to a gene: 12. The CDR3 coding sequence is TGTGCCAGCAGCGTGACTATAGCGGGAACAGGCAATGAGCAGTTCTTC. Its protein product is CASSVTIAGTGNEQFF.

The V and J genes are TRBV4-2 and TRBJ1-4; D gene uncertain. The V end was cut by 7 bases, the J end by 2 bases, with 20 bases between. The CDR3 loop spans 17 amino acids. Germline V gene sequence: CDR1 LGHNA, CDR2 YNFKEQ. CDR3 region: CASTILGGSTTNEKLFF. The CDR3 nucleotides read TGTGCCAGCACCATCCTCGGAGGCTCGACGACTAATGAAAAACTGTTTTTT.

The V call is TRBV20-1, the J call TRBJ2-7; TRBD1 or TRBD2 may be the D gene (6 bases each). CDR3 length: 12 residues. Germline CDR1 and CDR2: DFQATT and SNEGSKA (reference sequence). Trimming took off 5 bases at V and 2 bases at J, with 10 bases between the two ends. The CDR3 DNA follows: TGCAGTGCTCGTGGGGGGCCCTACGAGCAGTACTTC. Encoded protein: CSARGGPYEQYF.

V is TRBV7-9 and J is TRBJ1-3, with 8 bases aligning to TRBD1. V shed 2 bases, J shed 0 bases, and the junction held 3 bases outside the gene matches. The CDR3 is made up of 16 amino acids. Germline assignment: CDR1 SEHNR and CDR2 FQNEAQ (reference sequence). As DNA, the CDR3 is TGTGCCAGCAGCTTAATGGACAGGGCCTCTGGAAACACCATATATTTT. Its translation is CASSLMDRASGNTIYF.

V is TRBV5-1 and J is TRBJ2-7; the match to TRBD1 covers 8 bases. V trimming: 2 bases; J trimming: 5 bases; junction bases outside the gene matches: 9. The germline CDR1 and CDR2 sequences are SGHRS and YFSETQ. The CDR3 contains 15 residues. The CDR3 DNA reads as TGCGCCAGCAGCTTCTTCGACAGGGGAAGGGACGAGCAGTACTTC. It translates to CASSFFDRGRDEQYF.

The chain is built from TRBV4-2 and TRBJ2-7, with D possibly matching TRBD2 (6 bases). The CDR3 totals 17 residues. The V end lost 4 bases, the J end lost 3 bases, and 22 bases lay between the germline ends. Germline CDR1 reads LGHNA; CDR2 reads YNFKEQ. CDR3 in DNA: TGTGCCAGCAGCCCCGGCGGAAGAACGGACTACAACTACGAGCAGTACTTC. It translates to CASSPGGRTDYNYEQYF.

The chain's CDR3 is CASSLSVYNEQFF. In DNA, the CDR3 is TGTGCCAGCAGCTTATCAGTTTACAATGAGCAGTTCTTC. V and J are TRBV7-6 and TRBJ2-1, with D unclear. CDR3 length equals 13 residues. Looked up from germline, CDR1 is SGHVS and CDR2 is FNYEAQ. Trimming took 2 bases from V and 4 from J, leaving 6 bases between them.

The chain couples TRBV2 to TRBJ2-2; D perhaps matches TRBD1 (6 bases). Germline-derived CDR1 and CDR2 are SNHLY and FYNNEI. Trimming removed 8 bases from V and 0 bases from J, with 13 bases in between. CDR3 length: 15 residues. CDR3 protein: CASGVGASNTGELFF. CDR3 sequence (DNA): TGTGCCAGCGGTGTGGGGGCGTCGAACACCGGGGAGCTGTTTTTT.

This chain joins TRBV7-2 and TRBJ1-4; D is perhaps TRBD1 (5 bases). Germline lookup yields CDR1 SGHTA and CDR2 FQGNSA. Trimming took 1 base from V and 5 from J, leaving 14 bases between them. The CDR3 runs to 16 residues. The CDR3: CASSLVEAGDNEKLFF. The CDR3, as DNA: TGTGCCAGCAGCTTAGTCGAGGCGGGGGACAATGAAAAACTGTTTTTT.